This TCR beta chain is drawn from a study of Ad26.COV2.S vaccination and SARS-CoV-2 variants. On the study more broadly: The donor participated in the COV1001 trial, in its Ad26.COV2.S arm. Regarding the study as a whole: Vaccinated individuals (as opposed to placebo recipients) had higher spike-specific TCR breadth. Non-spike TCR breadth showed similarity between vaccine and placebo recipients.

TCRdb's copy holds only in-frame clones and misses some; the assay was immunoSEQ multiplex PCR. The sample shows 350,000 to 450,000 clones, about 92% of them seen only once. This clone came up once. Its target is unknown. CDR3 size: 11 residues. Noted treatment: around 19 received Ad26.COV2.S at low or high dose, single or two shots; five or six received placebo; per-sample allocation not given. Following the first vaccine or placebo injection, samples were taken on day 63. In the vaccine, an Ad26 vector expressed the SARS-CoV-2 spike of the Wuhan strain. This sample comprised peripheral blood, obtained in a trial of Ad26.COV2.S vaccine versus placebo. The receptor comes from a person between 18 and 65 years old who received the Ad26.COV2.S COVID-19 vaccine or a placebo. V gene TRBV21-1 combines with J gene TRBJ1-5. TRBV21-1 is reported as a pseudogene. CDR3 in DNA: TGTGCCGGGGGACGAAATCAGCCCCAGCATTTT. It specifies CAGGRNQPQHF.